These T cell receptor beta chains were read from a single sample in a study of T cells in localized non-small cell lung cancer. Produced via immunoSEQ multiplex PCR; TCRdb's table is partial and in-frame only. Among some 24,000 clones listed, about 90% were seen once. The specimen was peripheral blood, collected before any cancer treatment. The receptors derive from a male donor aged 60 or older with stage II squamous cell lung carcinoma. Each CDR3 is given with its conserved first and last residue. The D gene is left open where the match is weak. Size tells how often a clone was seen (once, few, many) or the class of an expanded clone, and some rows leave it out.

>.|TRBV5-1|TRBJ2-5|.
TGCGCCAGCAGCCACCTGCGCCGAGAACAAGAGACCCAGTACTTC
CASSHLRREQETQYF
>.|TRBV28|TRBJ1-2|TRBD1
TGTGCCAGCAGTCGGACAGGCTTGGGCTATGGCTACACCTTC
CASSRTGLGYGYTF
>.|TRBV11-3|TRBJ2-2|TRBD1
TGTGCCAGCAGTAACCGGGACAGGGTCACCGGGGAGCTGTTTTTT
CASSNRDRVTGELFF
>once|TRBV18|TRBJ2-5|.
TGTGCCAGCTCACCGGGGGCGGAGACCCAGTACTTC
CASSPGAETQYF
>few|TRBV29-1|TRBJ2-2|TRBD1
TGCAGCGCCGTCCAGGACAGGGTGTCCACCGGGGAGCTGTTTTTT
CSAVQDRVSTGELFF
>.|TRBV28|TRBJ2-7|.
TGTGCCAGCAGTCAACCCGGGACTCAGGAGCAGTACTTC
CASSQPGTQEQYF
>once|TRBV9|TRBJ2-5|.
TGTGCCAGCAGCCCGACGGGGGCTCGCCAAGAGACCCAGTACTTC
CASSPTGARQETQYF
>.|TRBV28|TRBJ1-2|.
TGTGCCAGCAGTCCCCGCAGGGGCGGCTACACCTTC
CASSPRRGGYTF
>.|TRBV2|TRBJ2-3|.
TGTGCCAGCAGTGAAGCCAGTAGCACAGATACGCAGTATTTT
CASSEASSTDTQYF
>.|TRBV11-3|TRBJ2-7|.
TGTGCCAGCAGCTTATTTACGGGCTACGAGCAGTACTTC
CASSLFTGYEQYF
>few|TRBV5-1|TRBJ2-5|.
TGCGCCAGCAGCTATCACAGGGTAGGAGAGACCCAGTACTTC
CASSYHRVGETQYF
>.|TRBV7-2|TRBJ2-7|TRBD1
TGTGCCAGCAGCTCGCGGACAGGGGGCTACGAGCAGTACTTC
CASSSRTGGYEQYF
>.|TRBV28|TRBJ1-3|.
TGTGCCAGCAGTTTATCCATCCGACGGGGAAACACCATATATTTT
CASSLSIRRGNTIYF
>.|TRBV19|TRBJ1-1|.
TGTGCCAGTAGTATACCCGGGGGCAACACTGAAGCTTTCTTT
CASSIPGGNTEAFF
>.|TRBV9|TRBJ2-3|.
TGTGCCAGCAGCTCCGGGGTAGATACGCAGTATTTT
CASSSGVDTQYF
>.|TRBV7-8|TRBJ2-1|.
TGTGCCAGCAGCTTTAGGGATGAGCAGTTCTTC
CASSFRDEQFF
>.|TRBV27|TRBJ2-6|TRBD1
TGTGCCAGCAGTTTAAGACAGGGGGTGGGTACTGGGGCCAACGTCCTGACTTTC
CASSLRQGVGTGANVLTF
>.|TRBV19|TRBJ1-1|TRBD1
TGTGCCAGTATCTCACAGGGGGCAGGTAGCACTGAAGCTTTCTTT
CASISQGAGSTEAFF
>.|TRBV13|TRBJ1-4|TRBD1
TGTGCCAGCAGAGTGACAGGGGGCGGTGAAAAACTGTTTTTT
CASRVTGGGEKLFF
>.|TRBV7-7|TRBJ1-4|.
TGTGCCAGCAGCTCTCTCGGGGCCTTCGGGGAAAAACTGTTTTTT
CASSSLGAFGEKLFF
>.|TRBV7-8|TRBJ1-4|.
TGTGCCAGCAGCCAAGAGGCAATGGGTGAAAAACTGTTTTTT
CASSQEAMGEKLFF
>.|TRBV7-9|TRBJ2-5|TRBD2
TGTGCCAGCACCTCGGGAGGGGAGACCCAGTACTTC
CASTSGGETQYF
>.|TRBV2|TRBJ2-2|.
TGTGCCAGAGAAAAGGTGGCGAACACCGGGGAGCTGTTTTTT
CAREKVANTGELFF
>.|TRBV13|TRBJ2-1|TRBD2
TGTGCCAGCAGCAGGACTAGCGGGATAAAGGATGAGCAGTTCTTC
CASSRTSGIKDEQFF
>once|TRBV6-5|TRBJ2-7|TRBD1
TGTGCCAGCAGTTACGATCACGGGACAGTCTACGAGCAGTACTTC
CASSYDHGTVYEQYF
>.|TRBV4-3|TRBJ2-1|.
TGCGCCAGCAGCCAAGATCTCCTTCAGGGGGGGCCTTACAATGAGCAGTTCTTC
CASSQDLLQGGPYNEQFF